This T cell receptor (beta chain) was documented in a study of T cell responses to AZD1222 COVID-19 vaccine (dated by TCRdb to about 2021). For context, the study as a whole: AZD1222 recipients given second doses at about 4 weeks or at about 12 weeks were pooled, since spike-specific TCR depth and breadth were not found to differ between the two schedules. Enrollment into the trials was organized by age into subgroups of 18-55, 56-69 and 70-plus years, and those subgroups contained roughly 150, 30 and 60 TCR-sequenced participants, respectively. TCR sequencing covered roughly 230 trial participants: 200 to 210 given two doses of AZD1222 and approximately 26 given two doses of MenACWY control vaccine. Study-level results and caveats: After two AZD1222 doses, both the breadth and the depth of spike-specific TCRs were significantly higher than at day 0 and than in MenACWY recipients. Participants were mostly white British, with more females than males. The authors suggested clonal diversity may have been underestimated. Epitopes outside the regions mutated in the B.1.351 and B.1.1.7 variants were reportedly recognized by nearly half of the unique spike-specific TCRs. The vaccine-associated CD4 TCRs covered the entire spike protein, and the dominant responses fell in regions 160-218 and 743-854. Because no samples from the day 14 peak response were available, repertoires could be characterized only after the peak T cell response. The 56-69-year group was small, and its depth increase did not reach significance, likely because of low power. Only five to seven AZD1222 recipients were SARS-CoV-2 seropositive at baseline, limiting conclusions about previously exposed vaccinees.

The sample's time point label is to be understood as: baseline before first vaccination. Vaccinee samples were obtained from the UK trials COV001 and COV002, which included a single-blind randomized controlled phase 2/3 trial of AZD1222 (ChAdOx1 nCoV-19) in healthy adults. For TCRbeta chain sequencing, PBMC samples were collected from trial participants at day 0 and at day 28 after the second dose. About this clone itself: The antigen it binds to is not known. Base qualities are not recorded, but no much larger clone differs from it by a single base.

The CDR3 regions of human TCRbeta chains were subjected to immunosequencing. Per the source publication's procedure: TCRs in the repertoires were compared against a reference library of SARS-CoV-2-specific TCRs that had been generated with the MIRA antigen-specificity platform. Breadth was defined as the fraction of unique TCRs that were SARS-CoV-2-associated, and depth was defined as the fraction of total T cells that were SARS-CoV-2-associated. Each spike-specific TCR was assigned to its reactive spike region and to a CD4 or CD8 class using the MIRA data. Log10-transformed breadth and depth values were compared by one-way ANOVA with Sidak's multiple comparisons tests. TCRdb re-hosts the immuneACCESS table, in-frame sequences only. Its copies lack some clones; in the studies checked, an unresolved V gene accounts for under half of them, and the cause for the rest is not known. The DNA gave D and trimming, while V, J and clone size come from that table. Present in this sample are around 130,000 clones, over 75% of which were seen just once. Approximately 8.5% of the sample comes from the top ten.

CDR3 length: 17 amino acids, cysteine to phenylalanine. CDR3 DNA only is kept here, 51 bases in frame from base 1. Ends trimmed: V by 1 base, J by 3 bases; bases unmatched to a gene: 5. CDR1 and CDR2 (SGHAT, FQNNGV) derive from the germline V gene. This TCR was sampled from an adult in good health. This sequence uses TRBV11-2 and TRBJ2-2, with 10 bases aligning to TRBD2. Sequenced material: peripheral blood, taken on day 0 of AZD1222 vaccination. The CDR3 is CASSLGPSGGDTGELFF. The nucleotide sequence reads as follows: TGTGCCAGCAGCTTAGGCCCCAGCGGGGGGGACACCGGGGAGCTGTTTTTT. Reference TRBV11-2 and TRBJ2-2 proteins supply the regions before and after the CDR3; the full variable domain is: EAGVAQSPRYKIIEKRQSVAFWCNPISGHATLYWYQQILGQGPKLLIQFQNNGVVDDSQLPKDRFSAERLKGVDSTLKIQPAKLEDSAVYLCASSLGPSGGDTGELFFGEGSRLTVL.